The 25 T cell receptor beta chains listed next were all sequenced from one sample in a study of blood T cell repertoires in COVID-19. Only in-frame clones appear in the TCRdb table, and some are missing; sequencing was by immunoSEQ multiplex PCR. The data contain about 160,000 clones, around nine tenths of them singletons. Sequences were obtained from peripheral blood. The receptors here all came from an older woman with COVID-19, enrolled during active disease.

This chain uses TRBV6-5 with TRBJ1-1; TRBD1 is a possible D gene (6 bases). This CDR3 is 15 amino acids long. V lost 6 bases and J lost 4, with 18 bases in between. Germline V gene data show CDR1 as MNHEY and CDR2 as SVGAGI. CDR3 nucleotides: TGTGCCAGCAGACGACAGGATCAGGCGAGCACTGAAGCTTTCTTT. Encoded protein: CASRRQDQASTEAFF.

This clone was found a few times. The chain is built from TRBV5-1 and TRBJ1-2; D possibly corresponds to TRBD1 (5 bases). Germline lookup yields CDR1 SGHRS and CDR2 YFSETQ. CDR3 length: 14 amino acids. Trimming took 8 bases from V and 4 from J, leaving 18 bases between them. Here the CDR3 DNA reads TGCGCCAGTACGCAGGGCTCTGACCTCTATGGCTACACCTTC. Residues: CASTQGSDLYGYTF.

This clone was found once. The chain links TRBV9 to TRBJ2-7; 7 nucleotides align to TRBD2. This CDR3 contains 16 residues. V was pared by 4 bases and J by 0 bases, with 10 bases of the junction left unmatched. CDR1 is SGDLS and CDR2 is YYNGEE in the germline V gene. The CDR3 sequence: CASSRGEAGSSYEQYF. The DNA for the CDR3 is TGTGCCAGCAGCCGCGGGGAAGCGGGGTCCTCCTACGAGCAGTACTTC.

The chain couples TRBV5-1 to TRBJ2-3, with a weak D call TRBD1 (5 bases). The CDR3 contains 14 residues. The germline V gene encodes CDR1 SGHRS and CDR2 YFSETQ. V was pared by 0 bases and J by 4 bases, with 9 bases between. For the CDR3, the DNA is TGCGCCAGCAGCTTGGACAGGTTTTCAGATACGCAGTATTTT. It codes for CASSLDRFSDTQYF.

Only one count was recorded for this clone. The chain carries TRBV5-5 and TRBJ1-5; possible D gene TRBD1, 6 bases. The CDR3 totals 16 residues. Per the germline V gene, CDR1 is SGHKS and CDR2 is YYEKEE (reference sequence). Trimming removed 6 bases at V and 1 base at J, with 17 bases between. For the CDR3, the DNA is TGTGCCAGCACCCCCGGCGGGGGGCTCAGCAATCAGCCCCAGCATTTT. Protein: CASTPGGGLSNQPQHF. Complete variable domain (other parts from reference TRBV5-5 and TRBJ1-5): DAGVTQSPTHLIKTRGQQVTLRCSPISGHKSVSWYQQVLGQGPQFIFQYYEKEERGRGNFPDRFSARQFPNYSSELNVNALLLGDSALYLCASTPGGGLSNQPQHFGDGTRLSIL.

This chain connects TRBV18 to TRBJ1-2; D not certain. CDR3 length equals 13 residues. Trimming stripped 3 bases from V and 3 bases from J, with 8 bases between. Germline assignment: CDR1 KGHSH and CDR2 LQKENI. The CDR3: CASSPEPDYGYTF. The CDR3 DNA reads as TGTGCCAGCTCACCGGAGCCAGACTATGGCTACACCTTC.

This clone came up a few times. The rearrangement uses TRBV7-9 and TRBJ1-6; 7 nucleotides agree with TRBD1. Germline V CDR1 and CDR2: SEHNR, FQNEAQ (reference sequence). V shed 3 bases and J 9 bases; nucleotides not matched to a gene: 5. The length of the CDR3 is 14 residues. CDR3 in DNA: TGTGCCAGCAGCTTGAACAGGGGTGTTTCACCCCTCCACTTT. Residues: CASSLNRGVSPLHF.

The chain joins TRBV19 to TRBJ1-5; 9 bases agree with TRBD1. There are 14 residues in the CDR3. Trimming cost V 5 bases and J 6 bases; bases outside gene matches: 5. Germline assignment: CDR1 LNHDA and CDR2 SQIVND (reference sequence). The DNA of the CDR3 is TGTGCCAGTAGTCACAGGGGGCGAGGTCAGCCCCAGCATTTT. Translated, it gives CASSHRGRGQPQHF.

This clone was found once. The V and J genes are TRBV3-1 (or the pseudogene TRBV3-2) and TRBJ1-5; TRBD1 aligns across 10 bases. V shed 2 bases and J 7 bases; nucleotides not matched to a gene: 14. CDR3 size: 18 residues. From germline, CDR1 is LGHDT and CDR2 YNNKEL (reference sequence). CDR3 region: CASSQNLPGQGRGQPQHF. The CDR3 nucleotides are TGTGCCAGCAGCCAAAACCTGCCGGGACAGGGGAGGGGACAGCCCCAGCATTTT.

Only a few counts were recorded for this clone. V usage is TRBV3-1 (or the pseudogene TRBV3-2) and J usage is TRBJ1-1; D is perhaps TRBD1 (5 bases). The CDR3 is 14 residues long. Between the trimmed V and J ends, which lost 5 bases and 2 bases, there was a span of 12 bases. Germline V lookup: CDR1 LGHDT, CDR2 YNNKEL (reference sequence). The CDR3: CASSTYTGNTEAFF. In DNA form, the CDR3 reads TGTGCCAGCAGCACCTACACAGGAAACACTGAAGCTTTCTTT.

This rearrangement joins TRBV6-5 to TRBJ1-4, with 8 bases matching TRBD1. Per germline, CDR1 MNHEY and CDR2 SVGAGI. V was clipped by 6 bases and J by 1 base; unmatched bases: 1. There are 14 residues in the CDR3. This chain's CDR3 is CASRQGETNEKLFF. CDR3 sequence (DNA): TGTGCCAGCAGACAGGGGGAAACTAATGAAAAACTGTTTTTT.

The V and J genes are TRBV29-1 and TRBJ2-3, with D possibly TRBD2 on 7 matching bases. The CDR3 has 12 amino acids. Trimming pared 7 bases from V and 2 bases from J, leaving 10 bases between. Germline V lookup: CDR1 SQVTM, CDR2 ANQGSEA. The CDR3 region has the DNA TGCAGCGGAGGGGGGGCCACAGATACGCAGTATTTT. This sequence encodes CSGGGATDTQYF.

This chain links TRBV19 with TRBJ1-1; 7 bases line up with TRBD1. V shed 4 bases and J 1 base; nucleotides not matched to a gene: 3. CDR3 length: 14 residues. Germline values: CDR1 LNHDA, CDR2 SQIVND (reference sequence). The CDR3 spells CASSTRDRNTEAFF. The CDR3 DNA reads as TGTGCCAGTAGTACCCGGGACAGGAACACTGAAGCTTTCTTT.

The rearrangement joins TRBV9 to TRBJ1-2; a weak D match, TRBD1 (5 bases). Germline lookup yields CDR1 SGDLS and CDR2 YYNGEE. The CDR3 extends over 16 amino acids. Trimming shortened V by 4 bases and J by 7 bases, and 23 bases separated the two germline ends. Here the CDR3 reads CASSLPVGEATAGYTF. The CDR3 DNA reads TGTGCCAGCAGCCTACCGGTAGGGGAAGCAACCGCTGGCTACACCTTC.

V and J are TRBV3-1 (or the pseudogene TRBV3-2) and TRBJ1-6; D unresolved. CDR1 and CDR2 (germline): LGHDT, YNNKEL (reference sequence). V was cut by 5 bases and J by 7 bases, with 9 bases left in between. This CDR3 has 13 amino acids. In DNA form, the CDR3 reads TGTGCCAGCAGCTCAACACAGAATTCACCCCTCCACTTT. Translating gives CASSSTQNSPLHF.

The rearrangement links TRBV7-2 to TRBJ1-5; D might be TRBD1 (6 bases). V was trimmed by 8 bases and J by 3 bases, leaving 17 bases between them. CDR1 and CDR2 (germline): SGHTA, FQGNSA. The CDR3 is made up of 15 amino acids. CDR3 region: CASSADPGANQPQHF. CDR3 coding DNA: TGTGCCAGCTCGGCGGACCCAGGGGCCAATCAGCCCCAGCATTTT.

V gene TRBV28 combines with J gene TRBJ1-6; 7 bases fit TRBD1. Losses at the gene ends were 5 bases for V and 6 bases for J; bases not matched to a gene: 4. This CDR3 is built from 14 residues. Germline-derived CDR1 and CDR2 are MDHEN and SYDVKM. CDR3 sequence (DNA): TGTGCCAGCAGTCTAGACAGGGTTAATTCACCCCTCCACTTT. Its translation is CASSLDRVNSPLHF.

This chain links TRBV5-1 with TRBJ2-7; 7 bases align to TRBD1. With V trimmed by 3 bases and J by 0 bases, 6 bases remained unmatched. The CDR3 loop spans 15 amino acids. Germline CDR1 reads SGHRS; CDR2 reads YFSETQ. CDR3 nucleotides: TGCGCCAGCAGCTCGACCGGGACAGTCTCCTACGAGCAGTACTTC. It translates to CASSSTGTVSYEQYF.

The rearrangement uses TRBV10-3 and TRBJ2-3; a weak D match, TRBD1 (6 bases). This CDR3 contains 14 residues. V was shortened by 3 bases and J by 6 bases, with 13 bases between the two germline ends. Germline-derived CDR1 and CDR2 are ENHRY and SYGVKD. The DNA for the CDR3 is TGTGCCATCAGTGACGTGGGGGCCGGGGATACGCAGTATTTT. Translating it yields CAISDVGAGDTQYF.

The CDR3 is CASSFGQGEGDTQYF. CDR3 sequence (DNA): TGTGCCAGCAGCTTCGGACAGGGCGAGGGTGATACGCAGTATTTT. The V call is TRBV7-9, the J call TRBJ2-3; 8 bases line up with TRBD1. CDR3 length: 15 residues. Germline V CDR1 and CDR2: SEHNR, FQNEAQ (reference sequence). Trimming at V came to 3 bases and at J to 6 bases, leaving 8 bases not matched to a gene.

V is TRBV5-1 and J is TRBJ1-1; D call uncertain. Trimming left V 2 bases short and J 3 bases short, with 11 bases between. This CDR3 comprises 14 residues. Germline CDR1 is SGHRS and CDR2 is YFSETQ. This CDR3 is CASSFDGQDTEAFF. Here the CDR3 DNA reads TGCGCCAGCAGCTTCGACGGTCAGGACACTGAAGCTTTCTTT. The whole variable domain, filled in from reference TRBV5-1 and TRBJ1-1, reads KAGVTQTPRYLIKTRGQQVTLSCSPISGHRSVSWYQQTPGQGLQFLFEYFSETQRNKGNFPGRFSGRQFSNSRSEMNVSTLELGDSALYLCASSFDGQDTEAFFGQGTRLTVV.

The chain has TRBV7-3 and TRBJ1-3; 8 bases align to TRBD1. With 5 bases clipped from V and 4 bases from J, the junction kept 7 bases outside the gene matches. The CDR3 has 15 residues. The germline gives CDR1 SGHTA, CDR2 FQGTGA. In nucleotides, the CDR3 is TGTGCCAGCAGCCCATCGGGACAGGCCGGAAACACCATATATTTT. Translating it yields CASSPSGQAGNTIYF.

This clone was counted a single time. The V call is TRBV11-3, the J call TRBJ1-1, with TRBD1 matching over 9 bases. Germline V gene sequence: CDR1 SGHNT, CDR2 YENEEA. Losses at the gene ends were 4 bases for V and 4 bases for J; bases not matched to a gene: 10. The CDR3 has 16 residues. CDR3 nucleotides: TGTGCCAGCAGCTACCGACAGGGGGTGGTTGGCACTGAAGCTTTCTTT. Its translation: CASSYRQGVVGTEAFF.

This clone was observed many times. This sequence joins TRBV3-1 (or the pseudogene TRBV3-2) and TRBJ1-2; D unclear. Germline CDR1 reads LGHDT; CDR2 reads YNNKEL (reference sequence). The CDR3 totals 14 residues. With 3 bases removed from V and 4 bases from J, the gap between germline ends came to 12 bases. The CDR3 DNA is TGTGCCAGCAGCCATCGAGATCCGGGCTATGGCTACACCTTC. It specifies CASSHRDPGYGYTF.

This clone was seen a handful of times. This rearrangement joins TRBV5-4 to TRBJ1-4; a weak D match, TRBD1 (6 bases). This CDR3 region has 15 residues. V lost 0 bases and J 6 bases, leaving 12 bases between the germline ends. Germline lookup yields CDR1 SGHNT and CDR2 YYREEE (reference sequence). The CDR3 bases are TGTGCCAGCAGCTTGGGAGGGCCAGGGGATGAAAAACTGTTTTTT. Its translation is CASSLGGPGDEKLFF.